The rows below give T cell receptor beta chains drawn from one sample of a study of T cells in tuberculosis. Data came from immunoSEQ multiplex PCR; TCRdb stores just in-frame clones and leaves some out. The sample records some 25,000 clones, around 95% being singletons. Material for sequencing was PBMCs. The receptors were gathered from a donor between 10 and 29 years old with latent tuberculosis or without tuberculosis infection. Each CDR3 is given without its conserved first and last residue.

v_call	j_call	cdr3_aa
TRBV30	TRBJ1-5	AWSITESNQPQH
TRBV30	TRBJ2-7	AWSLGQYYEQY
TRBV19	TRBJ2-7	ASSIDAGSFSEQY
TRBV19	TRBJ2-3	ASTVPGLGSTQY
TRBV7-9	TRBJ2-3	ASSRGESTDTQY
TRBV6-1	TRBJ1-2	ASTLPGQANYGYT
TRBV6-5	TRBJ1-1	ASSYSLGVDTEAF
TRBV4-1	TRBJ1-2	ASSQARGTGGYT
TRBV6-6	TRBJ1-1	ASRHRQGRDTEAF
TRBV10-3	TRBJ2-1	AISEGPGGSDEQF